This entry is about one T cell receptor (beta chain). No antigen is known for it. The run of the v3.0 immunoSEQ assay was at survey level. The assay was immunoSEQ multiplex PCR, and TCRdb's table has in-frame clones only and misses some. The top ten clones hold around 11% of a sample with tens of thousands of clones, under 85% of them seen once. At least one PBMC sample before ART and at least two after were required. Each HIV participant was treated in the United States. The sample is drawn from a study of long-term antiretroviral therapy in people with HIV. Study observations and caveats: Collection of the blood, which took place between the mid-2000s and the late 2010s, possibly occurred under older ART regimens.

CDR3 length: 13 residues. V was cut by 3 bases and J by 1 base, with 7 bases left in between. CDR1 is SGDLS, CDR2 YYNGEE, per germline. V is TRBV9 and J is TRBJ1-1; maybe TRBD1 (5 bases). The source material was unsorted PBMCs, sampled 1.1 years before starting antiretroviral therapy. This receptor was taken from a woman aged 40 to 50 with HIV. The CDR3 nucleotides read TGTGCCAGCAGCGGGGGACGGAACACTGAAGCTTTCTTT. It is translated as CASSGGRNTEAFF. Full variable domain (missing parts from reference TRBV9 and TRBJ1-1): DSGVTQTPKHLITATGQRVTLRCSPRSGDLSVYWYQQSLDQGLQFLIQYYNGEERAKGNILERFSAQQFPDLHSELNLSSLELGDSALYFCASSGGRNTEAFFGQGTRLTVV.